These 21 T cell receptor beta chains were all obtained from the same sample, sequenced in a study of cytotoxic CD8 clonotypes in ibrutinib-treated CLL. Generated by immunoSEQ multiplex PCR, the TCRdb table keeps only in-frame clones and is missing some. The data show 110,000 to 150,000 clones, less than 95% seen once. This specimen was PBMCs, taken after 12 months of ibrutinib treatment. Receptor source: a human donor with chronic lymphocytic leukemia.

J is TRBJ1-1 and V is TRBV6-5; TRBD1 aligns across 8 bases. This CDR3 is 14 amino acids long. Germline-derived CDR1 and CDR2 are MNHEY and SVGAGI. The V gene end was trimmed by 5 bases and the J gene end by 1 base; junction bases not matched to a gene: 3. The CDR3 sequence: CASSHRGKNTEAFF. CDR3 coding DNA: TGTGCCAGCAGTCACAGGGGGAAGAACACTGAAGCTTTCTTT.

The chain couples TRBV7-3 to TRBJ2-7, with D tentatively TRBD1 (6 bases). This CDR3 region has 14 residues. Germline V CDR1 and CDR2: SGHTA, FQGTGA. V lost 5 bases to trimming and J lost 1 base, with 12 bases between them. CDR3 sequence reads: CASSPGHQSYEQYF. The DNA of the CDR3 is TGTGCCAGCAGCCCGGGACACCAATCCTACGAGCAGTACTTC.

Regarding this clone: The same CDR3 arises from other DNA sequences in this sample as well. J is TRBJ1-5 and V is TRBV7-2; no reliable D call. This CDR3 has 12 amino acids. Germline V gene sequence: CDR1 SGHTA, CDR2 FQGNSA. The ends were cut back, 0 bases at V and 7 bases at J, with 4 bases in the middle. CDR3 amino acids: CASSLAGQPQHF. The CDR3 DNA sequence: TGTGCCAGCAGCTTAGCGGGCCAGCCCCAGCATTTT.

This chain uses TRBV4-1 with TRBJ1-5, with 10 bases identical to TRBD1. The CDR3 is 18 residues long. The ends lost 5 bases at V and 1 base at J; junction bases unmatched: 11. In germline, CDR1 is MGHRA, CDR2 YSYEKL. Here the CDR3 DNA reads TGCGCCAGCAGCAACCCGACAGGGGGCAGAGACAGCAATCAGCCCCAGCATTTT. This sequence encodes CASSNPTGGRDSNQPQHF.

The chain joins TRBV9 to TRBJ2-6; the D is unclear. Germline V gene lookup returns CDR1 SGDLS and CDR2 YYNGEE. Trimming took 0 bases from V and 0 from J, leaving 7 bases between them. CDR3 length: 16 residues. Here the CDR3 reads CASSVEGNSGANVLTF. The CDR3 DNA is TGTGCCAGCAGCGTAGAGGGCAACTCTGGGGCCAACGTCCTGACTTTC.

Details on this clone: Germline is not matched at one junction end, which may reflect a read error. The V and J genes are TRBV7-7 and TRBJ2-1; no definite D call. The V gene's germline CDR1 is SSHAT and CDR2 FNYEAQ (reference sequence). The CDR3 has 15 amino acids. The CDR3 is CASSLSLSSYNEQFF. The CDR3 nucleotides read TGTGCTAGCAGCTTATCCCTTAGCTCCTACAATGAGCAGTTCTTC.

The chain joins TRBV27 to TRBJ2-3; D might be TRBD2 (5 bases). CDR1 and CDR2 from the germline V gene are MNHEY and SMNVEV (reference sequence). This CDR3 spans 15 amino acids. Trimming stripped 5 bases from V and 4 bases from J, with 16 bases between. The CDR3 protein is CASSPLSGPADTQYF. The CDR3 nucleotides read TGTGCCAGCAGTCCCTTAAGCGGACCCGCAGATACGCAGTATTTT.

The genes are TRBV27 and TRBJ1-4, with D maybe TRBD1 (6 bases). The germline gives CDR1 MNHEY, CDR2 SMNVEV (reference sequence). V was pared by 3 bases and J by 8 bases, with 19 bases between. This CDR3 is 16 amino acids long. CDR3 in amino acids: CASSLGGGGRYEKLFF. The CDR3 nucleotides read TGTGCCAGCAGTTTGGGGGGAGGGGGAAGGTACGAAAAACTGTTTTTT. The entire variable domain, with the rest obtained from reference TRBV27 and TRBJ1-4, is as follows: EAQVTQNPRYLITVTGKKLTVTCSQNMNHEYMSWYRQDPGLGLRQIYYSMNVEVTDKGDVPEGYKVSRKEKRNFPLILESPSPNQTSLYFCASSLGGGGRYEKLFFGSGTQLSVL.

This chain joins TRBV7-3 and TRBJ2-1, with D uncertain. The CDR3 length is 13 residues. CDR1 SGHTA and CDR2 FQGTGA come from the germline V gene. The V and J ends lost 5 bases and 3 bases respectively, with 8 bases between them. The CDR3, as DNA: TGTGCCAGCAGCCTCAACAGCTACAATGAGCAGTTCTTC. This encodes CASSLNSYNEQFF. Using reference TRBV7-3 and TRBJ2-1 for the parts outside the CDR3, the full variable domain is GAGVSQTPSNKVTEKGKYVELRCDPISGHTALYWYRQSLGQGPEFLIYFQGTGAADDSGLPNDRFFAVRPEGSVSTLKIQRTERGDSAVYLCASSLNSYNEQFFGPGTRLTVL.

The chain employs TRBV5-1 and TRBJ2-1; D is ambiguous. The germline CDR1 and CDR2 sequences are SGHRS and YFSETQ. V gave up 2 bases and J gave up 9 bases, with 9 bases separating them. The CDR3 consists of 12 residues. As DNA, the CDR3 is TGCGCCAGCAGCTTCGCATCGGGTGAGCAGTTCTTC. Translating it yields CASSFASGEQFF.

The gene calls are TRBV27 and TRBJ2-5; TRBD2 might be the D (5 bases). CDR3 length: 14 amino acids. V was trimmed by 5 bases and J by 2 bases, leaving 12 bases between them. Germline V gene data show CDR1 as MNHEY and CDR2 as SMNVEV (reference sequence). CDR3 sequence reads: CASSPSRAQETQYF. The CDR3, as DNA: TGTGCCAGCAGTCCCTCGAGGGCGCAAGAGACCCAGTACTTC.

This rearrangement joins TRBV19 to TRBJ2-5, with TRBD1 matching over 8 bases. V lost 5 bases to trimming and J lost 2 bases; unmatched junction nucleotides: 4. The CDR3 has 14 residues. The germline gives CDR1 LNHDA, CDR2 SQIVND (reference sequence). CDR3 sequence: CASSGRTGQETQYF. The CDR3 DNA reads TGTGCCAGTAGTGGGCGGACAGGGCAAGAGACCCAGTACTTC.

The rearrangement uses TRBV7-2 and TRBJ2-7, with unresolved D. Trimming removed 1 base from V and 2 bases from J, with 12 bases in between. Germline V gives CDR1 SGHTA, CDR2 FQGNSA. The CDR3 loop spans 15 amino acids. Here the CDR3 DNA reads TGTGCCAGCAGCTTAGAGTGGGCAGGAGCCTACGAGCAGTACTTC. Translation: CASSLEWAGAYEQYF.

The chain carries TRBV7-2 and TRBJ2-3; TRBD2 matches 11 bases. The CDR3 runs to 16 residues. CDR1 is SGHTA and CDR2 is FQGNSA in the germline V gene. V shed 4 bases and J 5 bases; nucleotides not matched to a gene: 8. The CDR3 here is CASSSVAGGPGDTQYF. DNA for the CDR3: TGTGCCAGCAGCTCCGTAGCGGGAGGGCCAGGAGATACGCAGTATTTT.

This clone was observed a few times. The chain employs TRBV28 and TRBJ1-2; 10 bases agree with TRBD1. CDR3 size: 16 residues. J lost 7 bases, V lost 8 bases, and 16 bases had no gene match. Germline V lookup: CDR1 MDHEN, CDR2 SYDVKM. The DNA for the CDR3 is TGTGCCAGCCGGTCGACGGCCTGGGACAGGGGTTTTGGCTACACCTTC. Protein product: CASRSTAWDRGFGYTF.

The J gene is TRBJ1-5, the V gene TRBV30, with 10 bases identical to TRBD1. The CDR3 sequence is 15 residues long. Germline assignment: CDR1 GTSNPN and CDR2 SVGIG (reference sequence). Losses at the gene ends were 1 base for V and 4 bases for J; bases not matched to a gene: 4. CDR3 sequence: CAWSGGQGDNQPQHF. The CDR3 DNA reads TGTGCCTGGAGTGGAGGACAGGGGGATAATCAGCCCCAGCATTTT.

The J gene is TRBJ2-1, the V gene TRBV19, with 10 bases aligning to TRBD2. With 6 bases clipped from V and 8 bases from J, the junction kept 10 bases outside the gene matches. The germline CDR1 and CDR2 sequences are LNHDA and SQIVND (reference sequence). The length of the CDR3 is 15 residues. CDR3 coding DNA: TGTGCCAGTAGCATAACGGCTAGCGGGAGCTATGAGCAGTTCTTC. Protein product: CASSITASGSYEQFF.

The chain joins TRBV6-6 to TRBJ1-5; D is uncertain. The germline V gene encodes CDR1 MNHNY and CDR2 SVGAGI (reference sequence). This CDR3 spans 14 amino acids. The V gene lost 2 bases and the J gene lost 6 bases, with 11 bases spanning the gap. CDR3 DNA sequence: TGTGCCAGCAGTTACGACCAAACGGTTCAGCCCCAGCATTTT. It codes for CASSYDQTVQPQHF.

The chain uses TRBV19 and TRBJ2-1; D gene ambiguous. This CDR3 comprises 14 residues. CDR1 and CDR2 (germline): LNHDA, SQIVND (reference sequence). V dropped 1 base and J dropped 9 bases, with 13 bases sitting between them. CDR3 nucleotide sequence: TGTGCCAGTAGTATAGGCGCTACCATGGGTGAGCAGTTCTTC. Protein: CASSIGATMGEQFF.

This chain links TRBV18 with TRBJ2-2; D remains unclear. This CDR3 has 14 residues. Per the germline V gene, CDR1 is KGHSH and CDR2 is LQKENI. The V end was cut by 2 bases, the J end by 1 base, with 5 bases between. CDR3 protein: CASSPTENTGELFF. The CDR3 DNA sequence: TGTGCCAGCTCACCAACGGAGAACACCGGGGAGCTGTTTTTT.

The genes are TRBV19 and TRBJ2-1; D unclear. V was cut by 6 bases and J by 7 bases, with 13 bases left in between. The CDR3 spans 13 residues. From germline, CDR1 is LNHDA and CDR2 SQIVND (reference sequence). CDR3 DNA: TGTGCCAGTAGCCCCACTGGAGTAAATGAGCAGTTCTTC. Amino acid sequence: CASSPTGVNEQFF.